This passage covers 2 T cell receptor beta chains from one sample sequenced in a study of T cell repertoires in aging, cancer and after chemotherapy. A mixed TRB-A/B primer pool amplified rearranged TRB by multiplex touch-down PCR. TCRdb reprocessed the multiplex PCR reads via MiXCR and lists one record per CDR3 protein. The profile covers thousands of distinct CDR3 sequences, with roughly 25% appearing a single time and around 3% taken by the ten largest. Peripheral blood genomic DNA, not sorted cells or RNA, was the template. The sequenced material came from blood. The source of these receptors is a human donor with a blood cancer.

This clonotype occurred a few times. J is TRBJ2-1 and V is TRBV7-2; D is unresolved. Germline V gives CDR1 SGHTA, CDR2 FQGNSA. The germline V and J ends were trimmed by 1 base and 0 bases, with 7 bases remaining between them. The CDR3 covers 15 residues. The CDR3 reads CASSLGRNSYNEQFF. The CDR3 bases are TGTGCCAGCAGCTTAGGCAGGAACTCCTACAATGAGCAGTTCTTC.

By share of the sample, this clonotype is medium-sized. The chain uses TRBV12-3 or TRBV12-4 and TRBJ1-2; D is possibly TRBD1 (6 bases). CDR3 size: 14 residues. V lost 8 bases, J lost 0 bases, and 13 bases lay in between. CDR3 bases: TGTGCCAGCGGCGGACAGACCACTAACTATGGCTACACCTTC. Amino acids: CASGGQTTNYGYTF.